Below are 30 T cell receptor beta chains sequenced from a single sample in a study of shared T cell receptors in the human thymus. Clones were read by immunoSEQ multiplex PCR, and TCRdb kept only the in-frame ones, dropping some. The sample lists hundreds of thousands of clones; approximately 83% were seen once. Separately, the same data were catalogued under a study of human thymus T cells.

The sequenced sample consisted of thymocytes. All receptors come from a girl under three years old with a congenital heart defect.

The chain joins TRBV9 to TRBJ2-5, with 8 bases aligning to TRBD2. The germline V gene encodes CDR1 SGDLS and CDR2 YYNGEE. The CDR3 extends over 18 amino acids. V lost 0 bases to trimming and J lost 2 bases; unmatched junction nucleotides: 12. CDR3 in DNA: TGTGCCAGCAGCGTAGGGGGTGGGCGGGGGGCGGAACAAGAGACCCAGTACTTC. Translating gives CASSVGGGRGAEQETQYF.

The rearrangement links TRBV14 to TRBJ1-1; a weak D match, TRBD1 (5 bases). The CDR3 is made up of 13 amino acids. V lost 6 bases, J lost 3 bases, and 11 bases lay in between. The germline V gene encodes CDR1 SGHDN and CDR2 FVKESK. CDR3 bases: TGTGCCAGCAGGCGGGGCGCCGACACTGAAGCTTTCTTT. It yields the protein CASRRGADTEAFF.

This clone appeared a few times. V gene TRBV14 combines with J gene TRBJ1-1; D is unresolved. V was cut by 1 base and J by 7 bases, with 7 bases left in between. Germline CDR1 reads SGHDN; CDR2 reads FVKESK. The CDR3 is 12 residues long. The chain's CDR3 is CASSQGSNEAFF. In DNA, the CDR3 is TGTGCCAGCAGCCAAGGGTCTAATGAAGCTTTCTTT.

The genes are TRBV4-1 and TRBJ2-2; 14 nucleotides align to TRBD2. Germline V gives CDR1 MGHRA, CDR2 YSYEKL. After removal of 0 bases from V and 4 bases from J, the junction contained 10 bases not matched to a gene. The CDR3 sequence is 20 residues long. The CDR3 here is CASSQDQGLAGALGTGELFF. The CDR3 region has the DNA TGCGCCAGCAGCCAAGATCAGGGACTAGCGGGGGCCTTGGGCACCGGGGAGCTGTTTTTT.

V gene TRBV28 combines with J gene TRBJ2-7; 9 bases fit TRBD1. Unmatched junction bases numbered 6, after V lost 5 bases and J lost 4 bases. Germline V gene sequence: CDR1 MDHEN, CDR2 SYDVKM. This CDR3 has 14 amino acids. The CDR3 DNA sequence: TGTGCCAGCAGTCCCGGACAGGGGCCTTACGAGCAGTACTTC. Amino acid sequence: CASSPGQGPYEQYF.

As DNA, the CDR3 is TGTGCCAGCAGTTACGGGACAGGCCTATATGGCTACACCTTC. As protein: CASSYGTGLYGYTF. V gene TRBV6-5 combines with J gene TRBJ1-2; 8 bases agree with TRBD1. CDR3 length: 14 amino acids. The junction had 4 bases not matched to a gene; V was cut back by 2 bases and J by 5 bases. Germline lookup yields CDR1 MNHEY and CDR2 SVGAGI.

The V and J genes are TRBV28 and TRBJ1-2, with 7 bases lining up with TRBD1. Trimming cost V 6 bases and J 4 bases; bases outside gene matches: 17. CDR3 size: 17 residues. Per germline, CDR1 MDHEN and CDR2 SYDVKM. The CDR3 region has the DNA TGTGCCAGCAGCCAAGTCCGAGGGCAGGGGGTTGTCTATGGCTACACCTTC. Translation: CASSQVRGQGVVYGYTF.

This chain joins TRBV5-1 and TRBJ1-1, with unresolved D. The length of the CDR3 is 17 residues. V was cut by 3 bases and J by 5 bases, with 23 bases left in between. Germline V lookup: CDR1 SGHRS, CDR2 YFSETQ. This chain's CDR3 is CASSSVRLGQDPTEAFF. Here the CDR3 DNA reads TGCGCCAGCAGCTCGGTAAGATTGGGCCAAGATCCTACTGAAGCTTTCTTT.

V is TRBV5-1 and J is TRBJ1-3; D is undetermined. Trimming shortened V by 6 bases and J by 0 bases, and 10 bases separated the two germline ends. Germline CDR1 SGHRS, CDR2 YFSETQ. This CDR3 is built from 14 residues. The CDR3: CASNLGTSGNTIYF. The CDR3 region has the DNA TGCGCCAGCAATCTCGGTACCTCTGGAAACACCATATATTTT.

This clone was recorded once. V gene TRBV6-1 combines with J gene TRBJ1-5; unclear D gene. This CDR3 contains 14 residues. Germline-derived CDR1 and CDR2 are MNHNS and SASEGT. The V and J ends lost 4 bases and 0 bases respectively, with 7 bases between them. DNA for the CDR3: TGTGCCAGCAGTGCCGAGTATAGCAATCAGCCCCAGCATTTT. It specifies CASSAEYSNQPQHF.

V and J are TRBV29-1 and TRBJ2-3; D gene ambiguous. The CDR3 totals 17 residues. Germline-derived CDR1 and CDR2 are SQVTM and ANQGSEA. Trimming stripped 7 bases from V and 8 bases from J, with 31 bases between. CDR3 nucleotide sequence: TGCAGCGCCATCCCCCGTGGCGCTGGGCCTGCACTTGTTACGCAGTATTTT. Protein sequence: CSAIPRGAGPALVTQYF.

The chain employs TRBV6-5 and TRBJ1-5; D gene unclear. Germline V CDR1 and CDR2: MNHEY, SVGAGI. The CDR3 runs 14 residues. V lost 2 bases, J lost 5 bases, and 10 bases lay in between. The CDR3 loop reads CASSYRADYQPQHF. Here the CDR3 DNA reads TGTGCCAGCAGTTACAGGGCGGACTATCAGCCCCAGCATTTT.

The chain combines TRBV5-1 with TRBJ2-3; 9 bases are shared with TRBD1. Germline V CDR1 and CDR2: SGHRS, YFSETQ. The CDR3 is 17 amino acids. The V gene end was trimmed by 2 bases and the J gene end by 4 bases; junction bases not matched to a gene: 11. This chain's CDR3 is CASSFWTGVCVPDTQYF. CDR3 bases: TGCGCCAGCAGCTTTTGGACAGGGGTTTGTGTCCCAGATACGCAGTATTTT.

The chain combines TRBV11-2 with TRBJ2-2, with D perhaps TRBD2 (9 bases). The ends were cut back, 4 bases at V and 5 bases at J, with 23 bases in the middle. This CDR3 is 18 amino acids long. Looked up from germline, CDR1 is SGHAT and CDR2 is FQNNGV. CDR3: CASSSYIVAGDRTGELFF. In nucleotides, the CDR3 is TGTGCCAGCAGCTCTTATATAGTAGCGGGGGACAGGACCGGGGAGCTGTTTTTT.

CDR3: CASSEYTPDSSSTDTQYF. The DNA of the CDR3 is TGTGCCAGCAGTGAATATACCCCGGACTCCTCTAGCACAGATACGCAGTATTTT. This sequence joins TRBV25-1 and TRBJ2-3; TRBD2 might be the D (5 bases). Trimming pared 0 bases from V and 0 bases from J, leaving 16 bases between. Per germline, CDR1 MGHDK and CDR2 SYGVNS. This CDR3 region has 18 residues.

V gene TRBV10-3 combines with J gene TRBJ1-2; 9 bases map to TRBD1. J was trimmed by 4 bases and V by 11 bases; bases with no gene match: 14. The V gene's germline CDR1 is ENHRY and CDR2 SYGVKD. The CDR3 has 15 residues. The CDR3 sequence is CASSTSDRGGYGYTF. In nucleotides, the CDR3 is TGTGCCTCTTCAACGTCGGACAGGGGAGGCTATGGCTACACCTTC.

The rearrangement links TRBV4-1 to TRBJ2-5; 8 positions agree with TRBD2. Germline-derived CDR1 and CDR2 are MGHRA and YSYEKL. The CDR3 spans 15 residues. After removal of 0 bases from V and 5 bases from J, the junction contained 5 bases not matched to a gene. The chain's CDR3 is CASSQDRTSYETQYF. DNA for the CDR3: TGCGCCAGCAGCCAAGACCGGACTAGCTATGAGACCCAGTACTTC.

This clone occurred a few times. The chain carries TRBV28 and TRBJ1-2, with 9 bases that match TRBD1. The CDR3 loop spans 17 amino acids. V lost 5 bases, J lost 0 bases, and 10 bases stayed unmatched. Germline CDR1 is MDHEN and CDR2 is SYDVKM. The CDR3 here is CASSHPGTGQTNYGYTF. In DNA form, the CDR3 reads TGTGCCAGCAGTCACCCTGGGACAGGGCAGACTAACTATGGCTACACCTTC.

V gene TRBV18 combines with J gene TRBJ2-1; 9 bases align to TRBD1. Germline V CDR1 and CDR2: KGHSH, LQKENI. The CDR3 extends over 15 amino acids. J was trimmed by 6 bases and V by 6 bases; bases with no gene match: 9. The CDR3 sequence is CASSVAGQGANEQFF. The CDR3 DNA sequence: TGTGCCAGCTCTGTTGCGGGACAGGGAGCCAATGAGCAGTTCTTC. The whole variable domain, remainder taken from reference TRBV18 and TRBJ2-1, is NAGVMQNPRHLVRRRGQEARLRCSPMKGHSHVYWYRQLPEEGLKFMVYLQKENIIDESGMPKERFSAEFPKEGPSILRIQQVVRGDSAAYFCASSVAGQGANEQFFGPGTRLTVL.

The CDR3 bases are TGTGCCAGCAGCCCGGGACAGAGATTCGAAGCTTTCTTT. Its translation is CASSPGQRFEAFF. The V and J genes are TRBV11-2 and TRBJ1-1, with TRBD1 matching over 7 bases. V dropped 5 bases and J dropped 8; count of bases not matched to a gene: 8. The germline V gene encodes CDR1 SGHAT and CDR2 FQNNGV. The CDR3 extends over 13 amino acids. The full variable domain, in which reference TRBV11-2 and TRBJ1-1 provide the parts outside the CDR3, is EAGVAQSPRYKIIEKRQSVAFWCNPISGHATLYWYQQILGQGPKLLIQFQNNGVVDDSQLPKDRFSAERLKGVDSTLKIQPAKLEDSAVYLCASSPGQRFEAFFGQGTRLTVV.

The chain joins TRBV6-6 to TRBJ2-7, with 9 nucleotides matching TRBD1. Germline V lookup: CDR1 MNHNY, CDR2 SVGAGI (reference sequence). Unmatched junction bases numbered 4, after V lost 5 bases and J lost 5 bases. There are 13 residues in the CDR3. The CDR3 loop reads CASSLGTGHEQYF. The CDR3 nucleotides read TGTGCCAGCAGTCTCGGGACAGGGCACGAGCAGTACTTC.

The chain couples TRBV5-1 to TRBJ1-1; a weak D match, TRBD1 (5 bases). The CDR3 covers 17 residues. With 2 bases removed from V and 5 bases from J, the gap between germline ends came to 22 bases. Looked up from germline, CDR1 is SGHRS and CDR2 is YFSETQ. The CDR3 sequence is CASSLAHRTLDGTEAFF. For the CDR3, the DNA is TGCGCCAGCAGCTTAGCTCACAGGACCCTCGATGGAACTGAAGCTTTCTTT.

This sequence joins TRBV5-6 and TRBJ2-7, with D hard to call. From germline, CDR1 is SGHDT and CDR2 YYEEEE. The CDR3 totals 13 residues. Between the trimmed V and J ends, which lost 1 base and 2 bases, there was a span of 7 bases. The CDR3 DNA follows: TGTGCCAGCAGCTTGATACAGACCTACGAGCAGTACTTC. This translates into CASSLIQTYEQYF.

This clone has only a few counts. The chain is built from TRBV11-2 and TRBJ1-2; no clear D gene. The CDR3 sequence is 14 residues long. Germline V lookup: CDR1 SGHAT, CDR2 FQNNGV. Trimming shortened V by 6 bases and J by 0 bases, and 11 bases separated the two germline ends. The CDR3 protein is CASRLRHANYGYTF. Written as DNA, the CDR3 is TGTGCCAGCAGATTACGACACGCTAACTATGGCTACACCTTC. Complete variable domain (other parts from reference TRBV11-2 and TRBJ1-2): EAGVAQSPRYKIIEKRQSVAFWCNPISGHATLYWYQQILGQGPKLLIQFQNNGVVDDSQLPKDRFSAERLKGVDSTLKIQPAKLEDSAVYLCASRLRHANYGYTFGSGTRLTVV.

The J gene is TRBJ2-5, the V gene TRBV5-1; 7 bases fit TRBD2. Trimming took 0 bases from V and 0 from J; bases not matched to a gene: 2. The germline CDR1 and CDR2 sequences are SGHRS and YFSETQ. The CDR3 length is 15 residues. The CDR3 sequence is CASSLVGGDQETQYF. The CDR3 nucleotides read TGCGCCAGCAGCTTGGTGGGAGGGGACCAAGAGACCCAGTACTTC.

CDR3 nucleotide sequence: TGTGCCAGCAGCCCCTTCCACAGGGGGCCCTACGAGCAGTACTTC. It specifies CASSPFHRGPYEQYF. The chain recombines TRBV9 with TRBJ2-7, with 9 bases lining up with TRBD1. Trimming removed 4 bases from V and 2 bases from J; junction bases left unmatched: 7. The CDR3 runs 15 residues. CDR1 SGDLS and CDR2 YYNGEE come from the germline V gene.

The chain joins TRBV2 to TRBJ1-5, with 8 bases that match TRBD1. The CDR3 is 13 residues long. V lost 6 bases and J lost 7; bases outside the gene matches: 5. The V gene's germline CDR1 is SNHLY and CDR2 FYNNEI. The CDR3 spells CASSPPGGQPQHF. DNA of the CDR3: TGTGCCAGCAGCCCTCCAGGGGGCCAGCCCCAGCATTTT.

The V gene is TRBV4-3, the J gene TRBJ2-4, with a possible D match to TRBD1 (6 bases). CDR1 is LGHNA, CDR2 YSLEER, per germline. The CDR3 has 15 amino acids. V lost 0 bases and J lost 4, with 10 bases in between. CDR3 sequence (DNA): TGCGCCAGCAGCCAAGATTTGGACAGAAAAAACATTCAGTACTTC. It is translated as CASSQDLDRKNIQYF.

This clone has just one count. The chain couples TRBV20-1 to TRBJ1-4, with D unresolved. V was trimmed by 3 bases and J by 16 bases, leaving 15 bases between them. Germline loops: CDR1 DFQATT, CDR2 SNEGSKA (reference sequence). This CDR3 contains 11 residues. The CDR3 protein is CSARAPTGPFF. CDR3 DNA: TGCAGTGCTAGGGCCCCTACGGGTCCGTTTTTT.

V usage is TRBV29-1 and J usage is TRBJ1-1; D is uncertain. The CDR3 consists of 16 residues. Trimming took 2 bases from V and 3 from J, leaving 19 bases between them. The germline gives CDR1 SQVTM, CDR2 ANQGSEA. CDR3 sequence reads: CSVEIRQVSPYTEAFF. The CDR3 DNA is TGCAGCGTTGAAATTCGGCAGGTATCCCCTTACACTGAAGCTTTCTTT.